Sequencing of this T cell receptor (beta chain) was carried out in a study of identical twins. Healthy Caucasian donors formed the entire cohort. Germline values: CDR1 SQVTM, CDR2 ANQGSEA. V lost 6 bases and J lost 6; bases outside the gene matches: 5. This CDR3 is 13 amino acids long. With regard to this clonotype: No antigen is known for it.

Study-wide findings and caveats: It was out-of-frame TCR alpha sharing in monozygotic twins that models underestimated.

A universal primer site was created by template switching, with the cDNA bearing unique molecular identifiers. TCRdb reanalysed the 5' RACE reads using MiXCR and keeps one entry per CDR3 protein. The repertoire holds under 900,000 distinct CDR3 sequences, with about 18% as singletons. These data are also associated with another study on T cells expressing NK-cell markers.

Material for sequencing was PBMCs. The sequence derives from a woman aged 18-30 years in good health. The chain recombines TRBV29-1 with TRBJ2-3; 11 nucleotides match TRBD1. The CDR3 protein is CSVRDRGVDTQYF. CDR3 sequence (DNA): TGCAGCGTCCGGGACAGGGGGGTTGATACGCAGTATTTT.